The sequence of this TCR beta chain was determined in a study of blood T cells in healthy people across ages. Turning to this clonotype: Antigen specificity is unknown. One junction end does not reproduce the germline sequence, and a read error may be involved.

Points from the study as a whole: Aged donors had fewer naive CD4+ cells and lower diversity than long-lived donors.

This CDR3 has 14 amino acids. Germline CDR1 reads SGHRS; CDR2 reads YFSETQ. Primers used in a second PCR of about 7 to 12 cycles were a sample-barcoded 5' primer and a J-beta primer mix. One entry per CDR3 protein, called by TCRdb with MiXCR from the 5' RACE reads. The sample carries about 1.4 million distinct CDR3 sequences, roughly 59% recorded once. The donors, all healthy, were Caucasians living in Russia, aged roughly 6 to 90. Total RNA amounts of at least 5 micrograms were extracted per sample. The specimen was blood. This chain joins TRBV5-1 and TRBJ1-5; no clear D. This clonotype originated in a young man in good health. CDR3 protein: CASRLGSGNQPQHF. For the CDR3, the DNA is TGCGCCAGCCGACTGGGGTCTGGCAATCAGCCTCAGCATTTT.